The next 14 T cell receptor beta chains were all read from a single sample in a study of regulatory T cells in long-lasting Graves disease. Arm-PCR with iRepertoire HTBI primers amplified the CDR3 regions for these TCR beta libraries. TCRdb ran MiXCR on the multiplex PCR reads and lists one entry per CDR3 protein. This sample has 530,000 or so distinct CDR3 sequences; about 15% occur once, and the top ten carry around 11%. Indicated time point: newly diagnosed GD, antithyroid drugs for less than 3 months. PBMC-derived RNA was used for the TCR library. These same data were also listed under a study on T cells in Graves' hyperthyroidism and ophthalmopathy.

Sequencing was performed on peripheral blood mononuclear cells (PBMCs), taken at new diagnosis, from a patient treated with antithyroid drugs. The receptors come from a man aged 18 to 29 with Graves disease.

This clonotype was observed many times. DNA of the CDR3: TGTGCCAGCAGCTCCGTCGCTGGGGGCCTCTATGGCTACACCTTC. The encoded protein is CASSSVAGGLYGYTF. The rearrangement links TRBV9 to TRBJ1-2; TRBD1 might be the D (6 bases). From germline, CDR1 is SGDLS and CDR2 YYNGEE. CDR3 length: 15 amino acids. V lost 4 bases and J 4 bases, leaving 17 bases between the germline ends.

The rearrangement joins TRBV5-1 to TRBJ2-2; TRBD2 aligns across 8 bases. J was trimmed by 6 bases and V by 5 bases; bases with no gene match: 9. The CDR3 covers 15 residues. Per the germline V gene, CDR1 is SGHRS and CDR2 is YFSETQ. CDR3 protein: CASSRKRERAGELFF. CDR3 DNA sequence: TGCGCCAGCAGTCGAAAGCGGGAGCGGGCCGGGGAGCTGTTTTTT.

This clonotype was seen ten or more times. J is TRBJ1-5 and V is TRBV12-3 or TRBV12-4, with D possibly TRBD1 on 6 matching bases. V was pared by 6 bases and J by 2 bases, with 23 bases between. The CDR3 runs 18 residues. The CDR3 DNA reads TGTGCCAGCAGCTCCGGGGGGGCTCCGGGAGGGGGCAATCAGCCCCAGCATTTT. Its protein is CASSSGGAPGGGNQPQHF.

The chain couples TRBV12-3 or TRBV12-4 to TRBJ1-6, with D unresolved. V was trimmed by 3 bases and J by 7 bases, leaving 10 bases between them. The length of the CDR3 is 14 residues. The CDR3 nucleotides read TGTGCCAGCAGTTTCCCCGGACGGAATTCACCCCTCCACTTT. It translates to CASSFPGRNSPLHF.

This clonotype was seen a few times. This chain uses TRBV2 with TRBJ2-2; D is ambiguous. V was pared by 8 bases and J by 1 base, with 14 bases between. The CDR3 runs 15 residues. Germline lookup yields CDR1 SNHLY and CDR2 FYNNEI. The CDR3 protein is CASAKDFGNTGELFF. DNA of the CDR3: TGTGCCAGCGCAAAGGATTTTGGGAACACCGGGGAGCTGTTTTTT. Full variable domain (missing parts from reference TRBV2 and TRBJ2-2): EPEVTQTPSHQVTQMGQEVILRCVPISNHLYFYWYRQILGQKVEFLVSFYNNEISEKSEIFDDQFSVERPDGSNFTLKIRSTKLEDSAMYFCASAKDFGNTGELFFGEGSRLTVL.

There are many counts of this clonotype. V is TRBV6-5 and J is TRBJ2-5; 7 nucleotides align to TRBD2. This CDR3 has 15 amino acids. The germline CDR1 and CDR2 sequences are MNHEY and SVGAGI. The junction had 7 bases not matched to a gene; V was cut back by 2 bases and J by 4 bases. The CDR3 loop reads CASSYLGGGGETQYF. CDR3 in DNA: TGTGCCAGCAGTTACCTGGGGGGGGGGGGAGAGACCCAGTACTTC.

The chain has TRBV25-1 and TRBJ1-2, with 11 nucleotides matching TRBD1. V shed 8 bases, J shed 4 bases, and the junction held 6 bases outside the gene matches. Per germline, CDR1 MGHDK and CDR2 SYGVNS. The CDR3 runs 14 residues. The CDR3 nucleotides are TGTGCCAGCGTTCCCGGGACAGGGGGCTATGGCTACACCTTC. Translated: CASVPGTGGYGYTF.

The chain links TRBV10-1 to TRBJ2-2, with D possibly called TRBD1 or TRBD2 (5 bases each). The CDR3 sequence is 13 residues long. Germline-derived CDR1 and CDR2 are WNHNN and SYGVQD (reference sequence). V lost 2 bases and J lost 7, with 8 bases in between. CDR3 residues: CASSEEGHGELFF. The CDR3 bases are TGCGCCAGCAGTGAGGAGGGGCACGGGGAGCTGTTTTTT.

This clonotype showed up many times. CDR3 protein: CASNPRPTSGNGGTDTQYF. CDR3 in DNA: TGTGCCAGCAACCCCCGCCCGACTAGCGGGAATGGTGGGACAGATACGCAGTATTTT. The rearrangement uses TRBV11-2 and TRBJ2-3; 11 positions match TRBD2. The CDR3 is 19 residues long. The germline V gene encodes CDR1 SGHAT and CDR2 FQNNGV. With V trimmed by 7 bases and J by 3 bases, 18 bases remained unmatched.

Ten or more counts support this clonotype. The rearrangement joins TRBV7-8 to TRBJ2-3, with 10 bases aligning to TRBD2. J lost 5 bases, V lost 4 bases, and 6 bases had no gene match. Per germline, CDR1 SGHVS and CDR2 FQNEAQ. This CDR3 region has 15 residues. In DNA, the CDR3 is TGTGCCAGCAGCTCGAGCGGGAGGGCGGGAGATACGCAGTATTTT. Amino acid sequence: CASSSSGRAGDTQYF.

A remark on this clonotype: This is likely an artifact of a read error, given a far larger clone one base away. Likely a read error: the CDR3 ends without its conserved phenylalanine or tryptophan. V gene TRBV3-1 combines with J gene TRBJ2-6; no firm D call. Gene TRBJ2-1 matches the end of the DNA better, so the J call may be wrong. Germline loops: CDR1 LGHDT, CDR2 YNNKEL (reference sequence). This CDR3 contains 12 residues. CDR3 sequence: CASSPDPGEQFL. The CDR3, as DNA: TGTGCCAGCAGCCCAGACCCGGGTGAGCAGTTCCTC.

The chain joins TRBV29-1 to TRBJ2-3; a possible D gene is TRBD1 (6 bases). The CDR3 is 13 residues long. The ends were cut back, 8 bases at V and 2 bases at J, with 14 bases in the middle. Germline loops: CDR1 SQVTM, CDR2 ANQGSEA. In DNA form, the CDR3 reads TGCAGCTCTGGACAGACGTTCACAGATACGCAGTATTTT. Its protein is CSSGQTFTDTQYF.

The V call is TRBV28, the J call TRBJ1-5; D is unresolved. V was trimmed by 6 bases and J by 4 bases, leaving 16 bases between them. CDR3 length equals 15 residues. The germline gives CDR1 MDHEN, CDR2 SYDVKM. The CDR3 DNA reads TGTGCCAGCAGCAACCAGGAGATTCTTAATCAGCCCCAGCATTTT. Translation gives CASSNQEILNQPQHF.

This clonotype has only a few counts. The genes are TRBV7-8 and TRBJ1-6; 7 bases are shared with TRBD1. The CDR3 is made up of 16 amino acids. Per the germline V gene, CDR1 is SGHVS and CDR2 is FQNEAQ. J lost 5 bases, V lost 2 bases, and 6 bases had no gene match. The chain's CDR3 is CASSLTPGQNNSPLHF. As DNA, the CDR3 is TGTGCCAGCAGCTTAACACCGGGACAGAATAATTCACCCCTCCACTTT.